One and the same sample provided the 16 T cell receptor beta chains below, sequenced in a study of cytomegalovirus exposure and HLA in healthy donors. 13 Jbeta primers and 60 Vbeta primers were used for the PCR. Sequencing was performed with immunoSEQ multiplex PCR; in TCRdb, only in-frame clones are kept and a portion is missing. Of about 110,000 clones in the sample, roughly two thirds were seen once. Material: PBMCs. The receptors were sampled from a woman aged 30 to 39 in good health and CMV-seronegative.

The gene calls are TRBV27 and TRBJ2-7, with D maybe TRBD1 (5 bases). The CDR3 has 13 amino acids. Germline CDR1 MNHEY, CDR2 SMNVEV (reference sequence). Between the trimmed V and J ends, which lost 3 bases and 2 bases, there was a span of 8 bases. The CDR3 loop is CASSFGQTYEQYF. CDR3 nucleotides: TGTGCCAGCAGTTTTGGACAAACCTACGAGCAGTACTTC.

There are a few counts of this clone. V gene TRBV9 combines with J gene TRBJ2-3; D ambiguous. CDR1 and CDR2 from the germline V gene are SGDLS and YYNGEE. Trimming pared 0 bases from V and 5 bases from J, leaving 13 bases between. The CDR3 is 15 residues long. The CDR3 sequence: CASSVDSAAGDTQYF. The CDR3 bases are TGTGCCAGCAGCGTAGACTCGGCTGCAGGAGATACGCAGTATTTT. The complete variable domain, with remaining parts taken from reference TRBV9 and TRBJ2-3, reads DSGVTQTPKHLITATGQRVTLRCSPRSGDLSVYWYQQSLDQGLQFLIQYYNGEERAKGNILERFSAQQFPDLHSELNLSSLELGDSALYFCASSVDSAAGDTQYFGPGTRLTVL.

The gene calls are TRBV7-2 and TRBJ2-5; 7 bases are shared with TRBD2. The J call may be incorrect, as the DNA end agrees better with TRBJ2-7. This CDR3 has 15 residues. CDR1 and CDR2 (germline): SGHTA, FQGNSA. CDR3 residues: CASSFETGGLYEQYF. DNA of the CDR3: TGTGCCAGCAGCTTTGAGACGGGAGGACTCTACGAGCAGTACTTC.

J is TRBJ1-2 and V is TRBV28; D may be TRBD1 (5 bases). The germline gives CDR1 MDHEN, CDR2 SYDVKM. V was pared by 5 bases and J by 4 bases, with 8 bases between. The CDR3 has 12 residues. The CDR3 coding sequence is TGTGCCAGCAGTGCCAGGGTCTATGGCTACACCTTC. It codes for CASSARVYGYTF.

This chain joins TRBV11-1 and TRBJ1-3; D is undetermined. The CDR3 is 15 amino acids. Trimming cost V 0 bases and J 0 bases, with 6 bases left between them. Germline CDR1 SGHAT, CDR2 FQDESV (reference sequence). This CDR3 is CASSLAAGSGNTIYF. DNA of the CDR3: TGTGCCAGCAGCTTAGCGGCAGGCTCTGGAAACACCATATATTTT.

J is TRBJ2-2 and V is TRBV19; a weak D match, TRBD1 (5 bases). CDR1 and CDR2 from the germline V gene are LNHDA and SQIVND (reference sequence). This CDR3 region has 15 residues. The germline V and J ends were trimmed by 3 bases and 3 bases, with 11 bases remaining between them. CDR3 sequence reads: CASSISDRYTGELFF. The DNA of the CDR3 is TGTGCCAGTAGTATTTCAGACAGATACACCGGGGAGCTGTTTTTT.

CDR3: CASSQDRRQGPSYEQYF. CDR3 DNA sequence: TGCGCCAGCAGCCAAGACCGTCGACAGGGGCCCTCCTACGAGCAGTACTTC. The rearrangement uses TRBV4-3 and TRBJ2-7, with TRBD1 matching over 8 bases. The V segment lost 0 bases and the J segment 0 bases; nucleotides outside the gene matches: 7. Germline CDR1 LGHNA, CDR2 YSLEER. The length of the CDR3 is 17 residues.

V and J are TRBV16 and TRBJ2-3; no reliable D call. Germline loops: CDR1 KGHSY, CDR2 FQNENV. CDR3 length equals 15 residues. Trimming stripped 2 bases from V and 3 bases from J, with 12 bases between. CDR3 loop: CASSQPTFRTDTQYF. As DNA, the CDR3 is TGTGCCAGCAGCCAACCCACATTTCGAACAGATACGCAGTATTTT.

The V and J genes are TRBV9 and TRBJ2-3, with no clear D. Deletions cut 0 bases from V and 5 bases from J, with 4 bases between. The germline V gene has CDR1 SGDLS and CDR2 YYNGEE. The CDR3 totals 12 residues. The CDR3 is CASSVALDTQYF. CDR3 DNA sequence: TGTGCCAGCAGCGTAGCTTTAGATACGCAGTATTTT.

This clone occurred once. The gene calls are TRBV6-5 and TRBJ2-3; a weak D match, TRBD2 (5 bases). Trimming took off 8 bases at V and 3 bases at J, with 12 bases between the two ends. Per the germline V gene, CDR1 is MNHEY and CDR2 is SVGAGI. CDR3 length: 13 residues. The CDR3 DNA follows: TGTGCCAGCGGGCTAGCTGTGACAGATACGCAGTATTTT. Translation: CASGLAVTDTQYF.

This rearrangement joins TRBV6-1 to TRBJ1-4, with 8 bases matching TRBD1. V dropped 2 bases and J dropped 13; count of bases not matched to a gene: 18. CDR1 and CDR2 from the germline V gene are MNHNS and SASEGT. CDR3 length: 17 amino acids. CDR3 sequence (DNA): TGTGCCAGCAGTGAAAACGTGGACAGGGCCGTTCCCAGGTTACTGTTTTTT. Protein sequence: CASSENVDRAVPRLLFF.

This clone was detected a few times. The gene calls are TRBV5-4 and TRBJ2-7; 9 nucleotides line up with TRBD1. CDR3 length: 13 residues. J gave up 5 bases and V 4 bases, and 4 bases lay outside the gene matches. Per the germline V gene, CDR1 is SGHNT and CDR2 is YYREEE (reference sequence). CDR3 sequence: CASSVQGAHEQYF. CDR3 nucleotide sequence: TGTGCCAGCAGCGTACAGGGGGCGCACGAGCAGTACTTC.

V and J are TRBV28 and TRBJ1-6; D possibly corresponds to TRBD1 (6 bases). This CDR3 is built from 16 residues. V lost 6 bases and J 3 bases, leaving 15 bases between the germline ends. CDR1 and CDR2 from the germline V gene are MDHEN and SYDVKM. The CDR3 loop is CASRTPGVGYNSPLHF. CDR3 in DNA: TGTGCCAGCAGGACTCCAGGGGTCGGCTATAATTCACCCCTCCACTTT.

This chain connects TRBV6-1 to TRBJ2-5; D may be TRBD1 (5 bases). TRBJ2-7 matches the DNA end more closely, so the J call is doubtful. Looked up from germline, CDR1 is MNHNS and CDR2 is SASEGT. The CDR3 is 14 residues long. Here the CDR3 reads CASSAGWGRYEQYF. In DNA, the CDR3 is TGTGCCAGCAGTGCCGGATGGGGCCGCTACGAGCAGTACTTC.

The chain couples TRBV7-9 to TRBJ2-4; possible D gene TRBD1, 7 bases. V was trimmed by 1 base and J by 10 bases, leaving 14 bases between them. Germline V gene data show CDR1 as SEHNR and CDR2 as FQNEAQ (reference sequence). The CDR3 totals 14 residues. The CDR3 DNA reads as TGTGCCAGCAGCTTAGGGCAGGGGGGATCAATTCAGTACTTC. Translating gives CASSLGQGGSIQYF. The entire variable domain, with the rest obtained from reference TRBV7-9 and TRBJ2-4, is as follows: DTGVSQNPRHKITKRGQNVTFRCDPISEHNRLYWYRQTLGQGPEFLTYFQNEAQLEKSRLLSDRFSAERPKGSFSTLEIQRTEQGDSAMYLCASSLGQGGSIQYFGAGTRLSVL.

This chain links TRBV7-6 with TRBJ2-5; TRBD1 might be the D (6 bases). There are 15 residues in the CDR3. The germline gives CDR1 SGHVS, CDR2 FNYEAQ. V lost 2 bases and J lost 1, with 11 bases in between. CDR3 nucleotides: TGTGCCAGCAGCTTATATCTGGACAGCCAAGAGACCCAGTACTTC. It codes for CASSLYLDSQETQYF.